This TCR beta chain was recorded in a study of Graves' ophthalmopathy and Graves' hyperthyroidism. TCR beta CDR3 regions were amplified from RNA transcripts. In the first round, RT-PCR was carried out with HTBI primers, and a multiplex PCR formed the second round. TCRdb used MiXCR to reprocess the multiplex PCR reads, holding one entry per CDR3 protein. The sample holds roughly 400,000 distinct CDR3 sequences; less than 20% are singletons and the top ten take about 7%. Germline CDR1 MNHEY, CDR2 SVGAGI. Trimming shortened V by 6 bases and J by 9 bases, and 15 bases separated the two germline ends. This CDR3 comprises 14 residues. In this cohort's terms, stable hyperthyroidism meant no ophthalmopathy by 18 months of follow-up. The sample holds many counts of this clonotype.

V gene TRBV6-5 combines with J gene TRBJ1-6, with D tentatively TRBD1 (6 bases). The material sequenced was peripheral blood. The sequence came from a woman younger than 30 with stable Graves' hyperthyroidism. CDR3 nucleotide sequence: TGTGCCAGCAGACAGGGATACGATGGTTCACCCCTCCACTTT. Its translation is CASRQGYDGSPLHF.